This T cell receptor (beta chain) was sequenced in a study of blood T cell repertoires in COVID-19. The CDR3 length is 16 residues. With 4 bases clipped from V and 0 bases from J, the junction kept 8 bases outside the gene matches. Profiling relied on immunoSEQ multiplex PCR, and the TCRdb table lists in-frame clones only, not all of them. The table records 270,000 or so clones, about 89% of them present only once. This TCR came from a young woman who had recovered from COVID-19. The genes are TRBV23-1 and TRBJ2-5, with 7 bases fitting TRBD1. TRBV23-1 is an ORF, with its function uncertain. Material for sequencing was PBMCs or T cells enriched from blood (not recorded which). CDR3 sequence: CASSPPTGMNQETQYF. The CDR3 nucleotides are TGCGCCAGCAGTCCCCCGACAGGGATGAACCAAGAGACCCAGTACTTC.